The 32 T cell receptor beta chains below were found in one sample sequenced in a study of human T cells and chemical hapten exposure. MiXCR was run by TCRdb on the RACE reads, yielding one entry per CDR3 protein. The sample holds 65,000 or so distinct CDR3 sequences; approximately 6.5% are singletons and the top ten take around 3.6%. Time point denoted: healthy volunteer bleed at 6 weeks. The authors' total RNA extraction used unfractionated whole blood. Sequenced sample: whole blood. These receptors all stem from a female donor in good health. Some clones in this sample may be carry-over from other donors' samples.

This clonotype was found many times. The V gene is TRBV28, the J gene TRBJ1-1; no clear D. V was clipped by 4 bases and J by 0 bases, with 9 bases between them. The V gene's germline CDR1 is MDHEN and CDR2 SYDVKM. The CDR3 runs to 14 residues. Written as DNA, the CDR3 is TGTGCCAGCAGTTCCCTGGGTATGAACACTGAAGCTTTCTTT. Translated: CASSSLGMNTEAFF.

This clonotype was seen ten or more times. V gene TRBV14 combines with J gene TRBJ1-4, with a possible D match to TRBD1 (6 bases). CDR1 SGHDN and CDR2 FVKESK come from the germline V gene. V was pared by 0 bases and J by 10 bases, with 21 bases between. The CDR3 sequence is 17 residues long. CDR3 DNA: TGTGCCAGCAGCCAAGACCTTACCGGGACAATCGAGGGAAAACTGTTTTTT. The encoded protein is CASSQDLTGTIEGKLFF.

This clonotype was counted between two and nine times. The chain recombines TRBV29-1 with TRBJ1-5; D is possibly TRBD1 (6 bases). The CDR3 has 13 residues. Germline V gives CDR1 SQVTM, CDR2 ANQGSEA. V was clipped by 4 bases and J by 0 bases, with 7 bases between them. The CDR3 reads CSVGTVSNQPQHF. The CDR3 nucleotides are TGCAGCGTTGGGACAGTTAGCAATCAGCCCCAGCATTTT. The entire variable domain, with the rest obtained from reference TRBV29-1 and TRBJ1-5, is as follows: SAVISQKPSRDICQRGTSLTIQCQVDSQVTMMFWYRQQPGQSLTLIATANQGSEATYESGFVIDKFPISRPNLTFSTLTVSNMSPEDSSIYLCSVGTVSNQPQHFGDGTRLSIL.

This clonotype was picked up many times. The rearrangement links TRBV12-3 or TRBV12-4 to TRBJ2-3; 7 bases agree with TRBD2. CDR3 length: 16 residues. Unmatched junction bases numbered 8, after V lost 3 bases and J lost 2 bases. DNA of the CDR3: TGTGCCAGCAGTTTTAGGGTAGCGGGCTACACAGATACGCAGTATTTT. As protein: CASSFRVAGYTDTQYF.

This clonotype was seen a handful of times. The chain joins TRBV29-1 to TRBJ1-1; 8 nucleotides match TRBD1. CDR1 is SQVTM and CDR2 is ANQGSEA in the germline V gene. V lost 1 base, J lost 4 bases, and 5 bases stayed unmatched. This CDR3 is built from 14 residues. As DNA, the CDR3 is TGCAGCGTTGAAGGGGCAGGGGGCGGCACTGAAGCTTTCTTT. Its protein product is CSVEGAGGGTEAFF.

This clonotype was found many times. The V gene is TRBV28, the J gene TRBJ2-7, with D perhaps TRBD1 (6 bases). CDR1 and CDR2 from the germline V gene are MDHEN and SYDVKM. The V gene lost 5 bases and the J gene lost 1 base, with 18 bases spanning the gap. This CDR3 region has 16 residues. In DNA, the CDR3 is TGTGCCAGCAGTCCCCAGGGCAGGGGACGTTCCTACGAGCAGTACTTC. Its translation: CASSPQGRGRSYEQYF.

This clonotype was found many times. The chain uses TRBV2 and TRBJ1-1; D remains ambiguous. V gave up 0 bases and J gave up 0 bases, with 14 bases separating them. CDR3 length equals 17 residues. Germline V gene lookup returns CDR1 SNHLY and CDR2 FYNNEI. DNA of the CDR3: TGTGCCAGCAGTGAAGCGCTTTTATGGAGGATGAACACTGAAGCTTTCTTT. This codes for CASSEALLWRMNTEAFF.

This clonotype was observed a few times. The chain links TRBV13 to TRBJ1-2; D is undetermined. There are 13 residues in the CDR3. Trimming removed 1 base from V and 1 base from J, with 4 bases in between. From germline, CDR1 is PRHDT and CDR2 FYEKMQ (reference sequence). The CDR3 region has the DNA TGTGCCAGCAGCTTAGCAATTAACTATGGCTACACCTTC. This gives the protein CASSLAINYGYTF. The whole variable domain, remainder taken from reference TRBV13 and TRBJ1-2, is AAGVIQSPRHLIKEKRETATLKCYPIPRHDTVYWYQQGPGQDPQFLISFYEKMQSDKGSIPDRFSAQQFSDYHSELNMSSLELGDSALYFCASSLAINYGYTFGSGTRLTVV.

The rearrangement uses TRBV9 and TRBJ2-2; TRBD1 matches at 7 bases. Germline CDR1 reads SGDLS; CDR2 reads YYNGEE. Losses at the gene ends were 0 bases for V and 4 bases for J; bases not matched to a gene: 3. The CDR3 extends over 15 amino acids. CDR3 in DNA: TGTGCCAGCAGCGTAGCTGACAGGGTCACCGGGGAGCTGTTTTTT. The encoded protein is CASSVADRVTGELFF.

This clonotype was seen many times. This CDR3 reads CSAREGRRDTEAFF. DNA for the CDR3: TGCAGTGCTAGAGAGGGGCGGCGGGACACTGAAGCTTTCTTT. J is TRBJ1-1 and V is TRBV20-1; tentatively, D is TRBD1 (5 bases). The CDR3 sequence is 14 residues long. V was clipped by 0 bases and J by 3 bases, with 11 bases between them. Germline CDR1 reads DFQATT; CDR2 reads SNEGSKA (reference sequence).

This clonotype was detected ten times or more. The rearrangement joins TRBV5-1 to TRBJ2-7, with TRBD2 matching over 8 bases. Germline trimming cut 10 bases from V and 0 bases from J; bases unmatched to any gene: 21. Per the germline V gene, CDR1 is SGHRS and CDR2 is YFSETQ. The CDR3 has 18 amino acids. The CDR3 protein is CAVKALSGKRESSYEQYF. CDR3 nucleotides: TGCGCCGTGAAAGCCCTAAGCGGTAAGCGGGAGAGCTCCTACGAGCAGTACTTC.

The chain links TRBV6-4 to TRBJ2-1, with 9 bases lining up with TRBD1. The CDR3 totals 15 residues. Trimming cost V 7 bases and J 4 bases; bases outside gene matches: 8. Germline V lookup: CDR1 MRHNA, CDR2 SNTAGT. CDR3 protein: CASTIHRGRYNEQFF. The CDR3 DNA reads TGTGCCAGCACCATCCACAGGGGGCGGTACAATGAGCAGTTCTTC.

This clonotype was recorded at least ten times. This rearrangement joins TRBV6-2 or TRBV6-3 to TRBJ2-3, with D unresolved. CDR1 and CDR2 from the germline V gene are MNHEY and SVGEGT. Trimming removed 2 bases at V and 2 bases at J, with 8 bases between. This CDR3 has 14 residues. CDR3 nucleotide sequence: TGTGCCAGCAGTTACGGAAACCCCACAGATACGCAGTATTTT. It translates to CASSYGNPTDTQYF.

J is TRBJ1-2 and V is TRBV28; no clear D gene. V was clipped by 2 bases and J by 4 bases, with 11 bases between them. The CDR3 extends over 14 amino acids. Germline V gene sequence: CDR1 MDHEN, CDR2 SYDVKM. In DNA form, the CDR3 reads TGTGCCAGCAGTTTACGGGGATCCCTCTATGGCTACACCTTC. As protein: CASSLRGSLYGYTF.

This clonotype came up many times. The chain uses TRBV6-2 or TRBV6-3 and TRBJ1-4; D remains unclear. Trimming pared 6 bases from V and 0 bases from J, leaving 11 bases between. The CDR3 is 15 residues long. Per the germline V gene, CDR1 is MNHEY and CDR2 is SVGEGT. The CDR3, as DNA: TGTGCCAGCAGCCCCGGGCCCGCAACTAATGAAAAACTGTTTTTT. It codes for CASSPGPATNEKLFF.

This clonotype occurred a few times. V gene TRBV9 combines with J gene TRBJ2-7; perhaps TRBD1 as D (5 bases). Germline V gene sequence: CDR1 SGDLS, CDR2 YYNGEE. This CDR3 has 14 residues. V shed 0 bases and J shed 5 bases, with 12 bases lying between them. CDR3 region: CASSVGPQGDEQYF. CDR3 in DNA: TGTGCCAGCAGCGTAGGCCCTCAGGGTGACGAGCAGTACTTC.

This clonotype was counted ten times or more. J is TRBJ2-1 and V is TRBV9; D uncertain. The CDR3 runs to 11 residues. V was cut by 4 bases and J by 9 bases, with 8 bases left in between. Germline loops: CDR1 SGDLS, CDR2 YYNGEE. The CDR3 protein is CASSWGTEQFF. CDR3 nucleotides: TGTGCCAGCAGCTGGGGTACTGAGCAGTTCTTC.

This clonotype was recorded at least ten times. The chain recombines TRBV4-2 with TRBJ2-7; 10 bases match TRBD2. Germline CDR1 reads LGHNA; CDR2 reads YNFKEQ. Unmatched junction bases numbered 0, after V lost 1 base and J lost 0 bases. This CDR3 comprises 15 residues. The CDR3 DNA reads TGTGCCAGCAGCCAAGGACTAGCGGGCTCCTACGAGCAGTACTTC. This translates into CASSQGLAGSYEQYF.

The CDR3 protein is CSVEDRRDIWSYNEQFF. DNA of the CDR3: TGCAGCGTTGAAGATCGCCGGGACATTTGGTCCTACAATGAGCAGTTCTTC. The chain links TRBV29-1 to TRBJ2-1; the D gene is possibly TRBD1 (6 bases). Germline CDR1 SQVTM, CDR2 ANQGSEA. Trimming took 0 bases from V and 1 from J, leaving 16 bases between them. The CDR3 spans 17 residues.

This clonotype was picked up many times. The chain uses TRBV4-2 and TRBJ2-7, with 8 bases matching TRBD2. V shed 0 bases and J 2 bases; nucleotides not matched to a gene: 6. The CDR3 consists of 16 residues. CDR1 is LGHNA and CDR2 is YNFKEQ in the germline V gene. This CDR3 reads CASSQDTAGATYEQYF. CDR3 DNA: TGTGCCAGCAGCCAAGATACAGCGGGGGCGACCTACGAGCAGTACTTC.

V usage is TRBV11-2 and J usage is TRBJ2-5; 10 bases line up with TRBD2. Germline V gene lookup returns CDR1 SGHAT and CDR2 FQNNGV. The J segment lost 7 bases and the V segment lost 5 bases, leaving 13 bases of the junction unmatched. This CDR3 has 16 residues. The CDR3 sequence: CASSLPLAGKKVTQYF. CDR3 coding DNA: TGTGCCAGCAGCCTCCCACTAGCGGGAAAGAAGGTGACCCAGTACTTC.

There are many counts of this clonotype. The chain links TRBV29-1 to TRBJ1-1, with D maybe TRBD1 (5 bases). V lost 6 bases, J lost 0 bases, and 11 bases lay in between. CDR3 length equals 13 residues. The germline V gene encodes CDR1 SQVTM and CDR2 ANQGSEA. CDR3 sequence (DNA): TGCAGCGTGGATAGACAGATGAACACTGAAGCTTTCTTT. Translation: CSVDRQMNTEAFF.

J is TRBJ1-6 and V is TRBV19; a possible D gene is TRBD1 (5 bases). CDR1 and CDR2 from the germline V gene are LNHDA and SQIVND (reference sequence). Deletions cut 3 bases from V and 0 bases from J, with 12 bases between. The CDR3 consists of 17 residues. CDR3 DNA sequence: TGTGCCAGTAGTATGCAGGGATCCAGCTCCTATAATTCACCCCTCCACTTT. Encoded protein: CASSMQGSSSYNSPLHF.

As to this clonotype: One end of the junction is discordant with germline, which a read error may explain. Here the CDR3 reads CASSLAGQGIQPQNF. The CDR3 bases are TGTGCCAGCAGCTTAGCTGGACAGGGTATTCAGCCCCAGAATTTT. This chain connects TRBV7-2 to TRBJ1-5, with 8 positions matching TRBD1. CDR3 length: 15 amino acids. Germline values: CDR1 SGHTA, CDR2 FQGNSA.

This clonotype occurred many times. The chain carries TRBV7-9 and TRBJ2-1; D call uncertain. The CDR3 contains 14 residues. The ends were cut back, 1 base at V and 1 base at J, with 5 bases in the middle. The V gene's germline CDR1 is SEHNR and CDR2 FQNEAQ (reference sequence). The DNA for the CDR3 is TGTGCCAGCAGCTTAGGGAATTCCTACAATGAGCAGTTCTTC. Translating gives CASSLGNSYNEQFF. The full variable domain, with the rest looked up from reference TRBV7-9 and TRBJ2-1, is DTGVSQNPRHKITKRGQNVTFRCDPISEHNRLYWYRQTLGQGPEFLTYFQNEAQLEKSRLLSDRFSAERPKGSFSTLEIQRTEQGDSAMYLCASSLGNSYNEQFFGPGTRLTVL.

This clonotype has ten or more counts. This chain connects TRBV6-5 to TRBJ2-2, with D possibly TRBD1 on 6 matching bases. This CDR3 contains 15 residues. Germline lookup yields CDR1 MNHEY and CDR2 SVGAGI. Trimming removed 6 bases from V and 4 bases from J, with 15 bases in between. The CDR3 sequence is CASRGQPTGTGELFF. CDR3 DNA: TGTGCCAGCAGAGGACAGCCCACGGGCACCGGGGAGCTGTTTTTT.

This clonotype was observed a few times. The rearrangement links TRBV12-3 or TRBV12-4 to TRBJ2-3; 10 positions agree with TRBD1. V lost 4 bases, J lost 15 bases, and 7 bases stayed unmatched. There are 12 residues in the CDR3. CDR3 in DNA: TGTGCCAGCAGTTCCCCGGGACAGGGGAGTTATTTT. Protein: CASSSPGQGSYF.

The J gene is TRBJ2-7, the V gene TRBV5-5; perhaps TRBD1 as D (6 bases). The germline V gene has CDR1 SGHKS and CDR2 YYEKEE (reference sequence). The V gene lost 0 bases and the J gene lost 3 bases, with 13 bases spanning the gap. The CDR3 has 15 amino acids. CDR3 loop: CASSLVRDTNYEQYF. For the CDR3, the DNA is TGTGCCAGCAGCTTGGTTCGGGACACCAACTACGAGCAGTACTTC.

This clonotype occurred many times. The CDR3 bases are TGCAGTGCTAGAGGTTGGGGGAGGGACACTGAAGCTTTCTTT. Translated: CSARGWGRDTEAFF. The V and J genes are TRBV20-1 and TRBJ1-1; a weak D match, TRBD1 (5 bases). Deletions cut 1 base from V and 3 bases from J, with 12 bases between. CDR3 length: 14 amino acids. CDR1 is DFQATT and CDR2 is SNEGSKA in the germline V gene (reference sequence).

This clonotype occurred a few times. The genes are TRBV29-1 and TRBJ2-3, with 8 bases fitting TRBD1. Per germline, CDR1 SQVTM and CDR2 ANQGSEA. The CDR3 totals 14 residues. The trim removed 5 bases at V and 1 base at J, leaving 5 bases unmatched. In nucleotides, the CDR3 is TGCAGCGTTCCCCGGACAGGGCGCACAGATACGCAGTATTTT. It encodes CSVPRTGRTDTQYF.

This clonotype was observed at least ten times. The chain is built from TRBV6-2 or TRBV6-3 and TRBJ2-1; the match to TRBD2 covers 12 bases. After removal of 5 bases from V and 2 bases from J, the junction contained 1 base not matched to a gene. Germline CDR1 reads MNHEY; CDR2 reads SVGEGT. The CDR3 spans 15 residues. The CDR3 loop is CASSRLAGAYNEQFF. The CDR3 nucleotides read TGTGCCAGCAGTAGACTAGCGGGGGCCTACAATGAGCAGTTCTTC.

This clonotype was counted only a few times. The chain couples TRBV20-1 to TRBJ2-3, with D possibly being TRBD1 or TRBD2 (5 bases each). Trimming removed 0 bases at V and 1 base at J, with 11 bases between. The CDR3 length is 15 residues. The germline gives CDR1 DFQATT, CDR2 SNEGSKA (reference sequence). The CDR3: CSARDRGSGTDTQYF. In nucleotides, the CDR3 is TGCAGTGCTAGAGATCGGGGCAGCGGCACAGATACGCAGTATTTT.